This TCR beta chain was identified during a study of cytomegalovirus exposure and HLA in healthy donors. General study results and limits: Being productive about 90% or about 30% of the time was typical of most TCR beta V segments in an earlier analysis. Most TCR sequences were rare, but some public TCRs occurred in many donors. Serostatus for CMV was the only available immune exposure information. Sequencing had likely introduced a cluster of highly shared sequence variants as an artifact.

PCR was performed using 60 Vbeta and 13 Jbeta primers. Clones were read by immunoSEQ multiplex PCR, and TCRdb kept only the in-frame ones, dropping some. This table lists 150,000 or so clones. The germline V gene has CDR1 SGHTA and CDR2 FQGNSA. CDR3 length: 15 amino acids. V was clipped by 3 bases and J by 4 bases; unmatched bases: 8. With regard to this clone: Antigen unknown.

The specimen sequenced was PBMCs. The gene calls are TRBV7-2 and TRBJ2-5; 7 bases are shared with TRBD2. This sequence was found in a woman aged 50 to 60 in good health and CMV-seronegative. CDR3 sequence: CASSLRPSGGETQYF. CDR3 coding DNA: TGTGCCAGCAGCTTGAGGCCTAGCGGTGGAGAGACCCAGTACTTC.